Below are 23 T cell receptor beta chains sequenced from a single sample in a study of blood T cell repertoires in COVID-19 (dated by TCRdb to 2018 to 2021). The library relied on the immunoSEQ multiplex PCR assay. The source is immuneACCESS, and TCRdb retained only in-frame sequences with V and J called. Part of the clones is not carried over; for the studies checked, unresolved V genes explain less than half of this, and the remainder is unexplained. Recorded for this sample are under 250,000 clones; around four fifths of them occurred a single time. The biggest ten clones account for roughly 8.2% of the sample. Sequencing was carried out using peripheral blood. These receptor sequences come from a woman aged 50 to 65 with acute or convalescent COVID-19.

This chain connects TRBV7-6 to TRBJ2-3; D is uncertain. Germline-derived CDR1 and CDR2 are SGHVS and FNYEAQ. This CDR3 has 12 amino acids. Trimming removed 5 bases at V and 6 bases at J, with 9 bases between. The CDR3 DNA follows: TGTGCCAGCAGCGGCCATTTGGATACGCAGTATTTT. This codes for CASSGHLDTQYF.

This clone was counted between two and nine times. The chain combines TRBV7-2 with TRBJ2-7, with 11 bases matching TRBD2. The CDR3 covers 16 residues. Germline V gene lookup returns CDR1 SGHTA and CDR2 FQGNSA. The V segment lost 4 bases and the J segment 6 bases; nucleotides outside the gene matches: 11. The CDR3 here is CASSSTLAGGKSEQYF. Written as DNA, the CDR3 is TGTGCCAGCAGCTCCACCCTAGCGGGAGGAAAAAGCGAGCAGTACTTC.

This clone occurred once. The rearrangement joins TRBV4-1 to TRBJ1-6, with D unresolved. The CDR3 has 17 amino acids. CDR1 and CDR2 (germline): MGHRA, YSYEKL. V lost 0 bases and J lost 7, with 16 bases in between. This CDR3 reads CASSQDWTQGSNSPLHF. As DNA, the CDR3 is TGCGCCAGCAGCCAAGATTGGACTCAAGGGTCGAATTCACCCCTCCACTTT.

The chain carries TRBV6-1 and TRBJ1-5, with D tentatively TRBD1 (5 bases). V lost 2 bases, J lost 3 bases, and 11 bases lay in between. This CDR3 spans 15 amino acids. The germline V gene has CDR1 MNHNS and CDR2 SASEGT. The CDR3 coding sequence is TGTGCCAGCAGTGAACGCGGGGGGTCCAATCAGCCCCAGCATTTT. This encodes CASSERGGSNQPQHF.

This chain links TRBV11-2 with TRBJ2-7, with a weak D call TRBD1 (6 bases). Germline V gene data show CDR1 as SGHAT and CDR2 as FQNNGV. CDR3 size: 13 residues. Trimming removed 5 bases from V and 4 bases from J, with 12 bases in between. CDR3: CASSPLGAYEQYF. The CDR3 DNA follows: TGTGCCAGCAGCCCCTTGGGGGCGTACGAGCAGTACTTC.

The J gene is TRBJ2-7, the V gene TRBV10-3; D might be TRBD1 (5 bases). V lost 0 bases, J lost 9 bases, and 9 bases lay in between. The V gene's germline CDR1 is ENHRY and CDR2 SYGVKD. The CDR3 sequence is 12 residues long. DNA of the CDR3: TGTGCCATCAGTGAGTCGGGAAGGGGGCAGTACTTC. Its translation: CAISESGRGQYF.

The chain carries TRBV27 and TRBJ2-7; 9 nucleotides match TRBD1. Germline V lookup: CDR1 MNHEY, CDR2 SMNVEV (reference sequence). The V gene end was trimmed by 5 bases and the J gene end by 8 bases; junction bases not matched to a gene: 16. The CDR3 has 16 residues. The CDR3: CASSVRSGTGLGKQYF. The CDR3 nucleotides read TGTGCCAGCAGTGTCCGATCCGGGACAGGGTTAGGGAAGCAGTACTTC.

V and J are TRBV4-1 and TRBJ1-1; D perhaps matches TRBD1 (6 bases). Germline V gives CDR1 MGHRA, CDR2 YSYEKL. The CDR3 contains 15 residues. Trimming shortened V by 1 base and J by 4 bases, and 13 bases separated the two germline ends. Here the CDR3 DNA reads TGCGCCAGCAGCCAAGGACAGGTTTTTGGCACTGAAGCTTTCTTT. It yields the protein CASSQGQVFGTEAFF.

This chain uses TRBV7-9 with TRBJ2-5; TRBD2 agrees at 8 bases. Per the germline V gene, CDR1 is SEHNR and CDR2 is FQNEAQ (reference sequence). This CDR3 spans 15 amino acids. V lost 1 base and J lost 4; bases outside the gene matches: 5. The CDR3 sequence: CASSLGTGGRETQYF. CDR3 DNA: TGTGCCAGCAGCTTAGGGACGGGAGGGAGAGAGACCCAGTACTTC. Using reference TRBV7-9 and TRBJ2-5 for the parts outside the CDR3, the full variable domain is DTGVSQNPRHKITKRGQNVTFRCDPISEHNRLYWYRQTLGQGPEFLTYFQNEAQLEKSRLLSDRFSAERPKGSFSTLEIQRTEQGDSAMYLCASSLGTGGRETQYFGPGTRLLVL.

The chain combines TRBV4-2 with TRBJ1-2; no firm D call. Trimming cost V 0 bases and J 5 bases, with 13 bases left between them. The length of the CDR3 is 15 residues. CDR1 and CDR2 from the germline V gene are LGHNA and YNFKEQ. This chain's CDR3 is CASSQDIAGLYGYTF. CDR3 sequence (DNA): TGTGCCAGCAGCCAAGATATCGCAGGACTTTATGGCTACACCTTC.

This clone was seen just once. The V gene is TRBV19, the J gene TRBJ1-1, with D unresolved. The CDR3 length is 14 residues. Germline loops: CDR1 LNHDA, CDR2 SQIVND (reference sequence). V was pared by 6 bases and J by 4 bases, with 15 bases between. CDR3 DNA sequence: TGTGCCAGTAGGGTTACAGCCGGAGGCACTGAAGCTTTCTTT. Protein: CASRVTAGGTEAFF.

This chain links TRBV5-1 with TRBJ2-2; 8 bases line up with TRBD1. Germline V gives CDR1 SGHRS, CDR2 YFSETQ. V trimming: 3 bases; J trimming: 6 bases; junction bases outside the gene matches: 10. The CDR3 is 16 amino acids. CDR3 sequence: CASSSRGRGSSGELFF. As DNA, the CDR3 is TGCGCCAGCAGCTCCAGGGGGCGCGGGTCCTCCGGGGAGCTGTTTTTT.

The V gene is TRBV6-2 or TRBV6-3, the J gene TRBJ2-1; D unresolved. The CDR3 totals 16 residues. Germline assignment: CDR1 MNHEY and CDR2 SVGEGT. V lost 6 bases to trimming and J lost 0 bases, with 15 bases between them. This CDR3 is CASSPLLETSYNEQFF. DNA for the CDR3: TGTGCCAGCAGCCCTCTTTTGGAGACCTCCTACAATGAGCAGTTCTTC.

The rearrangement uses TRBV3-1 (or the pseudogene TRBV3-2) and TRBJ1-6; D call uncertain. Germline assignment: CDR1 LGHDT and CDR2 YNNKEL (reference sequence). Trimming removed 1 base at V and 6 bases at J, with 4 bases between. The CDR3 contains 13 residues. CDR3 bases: TGTGCCAGCAGCCAAGGAGGTAATTCACCCCTCCACTTT. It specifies CASSQGGNSPLHF.

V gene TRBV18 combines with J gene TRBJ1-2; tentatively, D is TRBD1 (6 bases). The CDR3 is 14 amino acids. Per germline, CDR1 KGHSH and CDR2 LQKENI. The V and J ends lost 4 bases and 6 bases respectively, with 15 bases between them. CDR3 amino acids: CASSLQGIEDGYTF. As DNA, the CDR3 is TGTGCCAGCTCACTCCAGGGGATAGAGGATGGCTACACCTTC.

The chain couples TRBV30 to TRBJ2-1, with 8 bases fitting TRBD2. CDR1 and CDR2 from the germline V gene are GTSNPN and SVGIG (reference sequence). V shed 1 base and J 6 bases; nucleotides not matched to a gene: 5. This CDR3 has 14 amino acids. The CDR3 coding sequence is TGTGCCTGGAGTGCGGTAGCGGGAATCAATGAGCAGTTCTTC. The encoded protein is CAWSAVAGINEQFF.

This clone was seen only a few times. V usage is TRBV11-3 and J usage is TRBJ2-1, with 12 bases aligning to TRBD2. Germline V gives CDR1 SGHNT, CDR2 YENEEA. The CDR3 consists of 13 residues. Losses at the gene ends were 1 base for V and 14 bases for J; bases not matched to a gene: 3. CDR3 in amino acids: CASSLGLAGEEFF. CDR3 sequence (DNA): TGTGCCAGCAGCTTAGGACTAGCGGGAGAAGAGTTCTTC.

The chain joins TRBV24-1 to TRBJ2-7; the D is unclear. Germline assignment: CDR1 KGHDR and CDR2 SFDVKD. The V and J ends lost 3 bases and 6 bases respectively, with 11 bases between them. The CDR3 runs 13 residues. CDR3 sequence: CATSDRNLGEQYF. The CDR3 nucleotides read TGTGCCACCAGTGATCGGAACCTAGGCGAGCAGTACTTC.

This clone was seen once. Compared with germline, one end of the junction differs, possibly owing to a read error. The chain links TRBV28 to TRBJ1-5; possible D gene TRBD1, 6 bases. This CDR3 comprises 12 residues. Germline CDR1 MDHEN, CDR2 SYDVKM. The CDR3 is CASSLLLTGWDF. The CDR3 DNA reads TGTGCCAGCAGTTTATTATTGACAGGTTGGGATTTT.

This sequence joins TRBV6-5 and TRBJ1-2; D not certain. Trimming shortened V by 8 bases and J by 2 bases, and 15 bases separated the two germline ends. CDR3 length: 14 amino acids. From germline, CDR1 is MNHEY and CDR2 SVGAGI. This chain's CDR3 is CASRNLLTNYGYTF. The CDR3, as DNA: TGTGCCAGCCGGAACCTCCTGACAAACTATGGCTACACCTTC.

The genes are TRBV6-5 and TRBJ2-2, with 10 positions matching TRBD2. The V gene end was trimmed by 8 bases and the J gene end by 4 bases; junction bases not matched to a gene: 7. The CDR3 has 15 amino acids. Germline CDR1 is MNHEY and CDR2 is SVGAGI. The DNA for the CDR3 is TGTGCCAGCTTGGAGACTAGCGGGTTCACCGGGGAGCTGTTTTTT. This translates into CASLETSGFTGELFF.

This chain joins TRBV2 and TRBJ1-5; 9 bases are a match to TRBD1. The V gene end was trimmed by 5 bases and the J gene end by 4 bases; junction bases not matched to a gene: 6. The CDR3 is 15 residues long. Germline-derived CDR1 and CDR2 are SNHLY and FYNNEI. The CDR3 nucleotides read TGTGCCAGCAGTCCCGGGACAGGGAGGAATCAGCCCCAGCATTTT. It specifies CASSPGTGRNQPQHF.

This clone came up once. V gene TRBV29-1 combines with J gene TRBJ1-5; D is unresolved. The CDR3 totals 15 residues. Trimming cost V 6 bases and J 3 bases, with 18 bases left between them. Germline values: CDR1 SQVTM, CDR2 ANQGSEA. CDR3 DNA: TGCAGCGTCATAGAGGAGTGGGGAGCCAATCAGCCCCAGCATTTT. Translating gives CSVIEEWGANQPQHF.